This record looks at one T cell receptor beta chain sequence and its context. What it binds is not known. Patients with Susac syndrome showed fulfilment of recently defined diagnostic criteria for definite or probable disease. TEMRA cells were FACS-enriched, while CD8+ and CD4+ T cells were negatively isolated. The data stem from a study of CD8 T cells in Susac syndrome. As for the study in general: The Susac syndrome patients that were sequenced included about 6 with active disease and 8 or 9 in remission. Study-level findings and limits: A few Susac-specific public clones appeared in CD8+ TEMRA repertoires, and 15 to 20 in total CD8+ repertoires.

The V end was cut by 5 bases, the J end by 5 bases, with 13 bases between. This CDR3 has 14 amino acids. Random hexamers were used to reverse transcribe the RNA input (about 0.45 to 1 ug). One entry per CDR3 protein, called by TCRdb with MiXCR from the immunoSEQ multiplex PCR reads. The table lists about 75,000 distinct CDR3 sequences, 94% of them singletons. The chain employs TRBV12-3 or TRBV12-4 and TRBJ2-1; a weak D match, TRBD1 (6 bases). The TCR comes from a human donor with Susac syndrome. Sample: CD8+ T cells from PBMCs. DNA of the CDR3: TGTGCCAGCAGTGCAGGGGCTGGACACAATGAGCAGTTCTTC. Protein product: CASSAGAGHNEQFF.